This T cell receptor (beta chain) was recorded in a study of regulatory T cells in long-lasting Graves disease. Study results and limitations: Persistent Graves' cases showed lower TCR diversity than newly diagnosed cases.

The time point here: newly diagnosed GD, antithyroid drugs for less than 3 months. PBMC-derived RNA was used for the TCR library. This clonotype was observed a few times. Its specificity is unknown. For TCR beta, libraries came from iRepertoire HTBI primers and Arm-PCR of CDR3 regions. One entry per CDR3 protein, called by TCRdb with MiXCR from the multiplex PCR reads. The table lists some 600,000 distinct CDR3 sequences, roughly 15% of them singletons. The sample also formed part of further work on T cells in Graves' hyperthyroidism and ophthalmopathy.

The source was peripheral blood mononuclear cells (PBMCs), collected at new diagnosis, from a patient treated with antithyroid drugs. The TCR sequence derives from a young man with Graves disease.

This chain's CDR3 is CASSPTSGRNLNEQFF. In DNA form, the CDR3 reads TGTGCCAGCAGCCCGACTAGCGGGAGGAATTTAAATGAGCAGTTCTTC. The rearrangement links TRBV7-9 to TRBJ2-1; 13 nucleotides line up with TRBD2. Looked up from germline, CDR1 is SEHNR and CDR2 is FQNEAQ (reference sequence). The CDR3 spans 16 residues. V lost 5 bases to trimming and J lost 7 bases; unmatched junction nucleotides: 8.